This TCR beta chain was recorded in a study of T cell changes during pregnancy in multiple sclerosis. There are 15 residues in the CDR3. V trimming: 4 bases; J trimming: 5 bases; junction bases outside the gene matches: 8. The V gene's germline CDR1 is KGHSH and CDR2 LQKENI. The repertoire was sequenced with immunoSEQ multiplex PCR; TCRdb's copy has only in-frame clones and lacks some. The sample yields under 30,000 clones, roughly 90% seen once. The sequence derives from a female donor in good health, enrolled as a control in a pregnancy study. The chain couples TRBV18 to TRBJ1-5; 7 bases match TRBD1. The specimen was CD4+ T cells from peripheral blood mononuclear cells, collected in the first trimester of pregnancy. In nucleotides, the CDR3 is TGTGCCAGCTCACGCGGACAGGACACTTATCAGCCCCAGCATTTT. Protein: CASSRGQDTYQPQHF. The complete variable domain, with remaining parts taken from reference TRBV18 and TRBJ1-5, reads NAGVMQNPRHLVRRRGQEARLRCSPMKGHSHVYWYRQLPEEGLKFMVYLQKENIIDESGMPKERFSAEFPKEGPSILRIQQVVRGDSAAYFCASSRGQDTYQPQHFGDGTRLSIL.